This TCR beta chain was captured in a study of shared clonotypes between healthy human individuals. CD8 cells classed as naive were CD45RO-negative and positively selected for CCR7, excluding terminally differentiated effector memory CD45RA+ cells. Only one count was recorded for this clone. Germline loops: CDR1 LNHDA, CDR2 SQIVND (reference sequence). The CDR3 is 15 amino acids. The J segment lost 9 bases and the V segment lost 3 bases, leaving 13 bases of the junction unmatched. The data were produced by immunoSEQ multiplex PCR, yet TCRdb's version contains in-frame clones alone and is incomplete. This sample carries roughly 2.1 million clones, under 95% of them seen once, and the ten largest clones take more than 1.5%.

The sequencing sample was made of naive CD8+ T cells from PBMCs. This chain links TRBV19 with TRBJ1-2, with TRBD1 identical over 7 bases. This TCR was sampled from a man aged 18 to 29 in good health. Some clones in this sample may be carry-over from other donors' samples. The CDR3 DNA reads as TGTGCCAGTAGTATCGAGATTGTAGACAGGGATCGCTACACCTTC. Its translation is CASSIEIVDRDRYTF.